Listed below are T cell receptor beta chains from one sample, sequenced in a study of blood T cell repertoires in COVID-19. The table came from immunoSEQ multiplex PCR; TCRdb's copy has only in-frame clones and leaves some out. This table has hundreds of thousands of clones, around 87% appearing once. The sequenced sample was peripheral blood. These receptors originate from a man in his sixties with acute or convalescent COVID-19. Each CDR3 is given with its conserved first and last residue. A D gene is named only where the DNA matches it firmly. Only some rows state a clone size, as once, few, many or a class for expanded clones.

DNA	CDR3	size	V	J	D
TGTGCCAGCAGCTACGGACAGGGAAACTATGGCTACACCTTC	CASSYGQGNYGYTF	NA	TRBV7-9	TRBJ1-2	TRBD1
TGTGCCAGCACTCGAAATACAGGGGGTTGGGGGCAGTTCTTC	CASTRNTGGWGQFF	few	TRBV28	TRBJ2-1	TRBD1
TGTGCCAGCAGCAGCACAGGGGGAACTAATGAAAAACTGTTTTTT	CASSSTGGTNEKLFF	NA	TRBV21-1	TRBJ1-4	NA
TGTGCCAGCAGCCAAGACGCCATCCCGCGTAGAACTGAAGCTTTCTTT	CASSQDAIPRRTEAFF	NA	TRBV4-2	TRBJ1-1	NA
TGTGCCAGCAGCCTAGGACAGGGGGCAAGTGGTTCACCCCTCCACTTT	CASSLGQGASGSPLHF	NA	TRBV7-6	TRBJ1-6	TRBD1
TGTGCCACCAGTGACCCCGGGACAGGGGCAACCGGGGAGCTGTTTTTT	CATSDPGTGATGELFF	NA	TRBV24-1	TRBJ2-2	TRBD1
TGTGCCAGCAGCTTAGAGGGCTTCGAGCGGACCCAGTACTTC	CASSLEGFERTQYF	few	TRBV7-3	TRBJ2-5	NA
TGTGCCAGCAGCTCTACAGGGGTCGCTTTCTTT	CASSSTGVAFF	few	TRBV5-4	TRBJ1-1	TRBD1
TGTGCCAGCAGCCCTAGGGAACCCGACGGAGGGATAACCAAAAACATTCAGTACTTC	CASSPREPDGGITKNIQYF	once	TRBV28	TRBJ2-4	NA
TGTGCCAGCTATCCCCTGGGGTCAGGGGAAATCGGCTACACCTTC	CASYPLGSGEIGYTF	many	TRBV6-5	TRBJ1-2	NA
TGTGCCAGCAGTTTACTGAGCAATCAGCCCCAGCATTTT	CASSLLSNQPQHF	few	TRBV28	TRBJ1-5	NA
TGCGCCAGCAGCCAAGATTTGGTAGGTGGAGCGGCGGGGAACACCGGGGAGCTGTTTTTT	CASSQDLVGGAAGNTGELFF	NA	TRBV4-3	TRBJ2-2	NA
TGTGCCAGCAGTGAAGGACAGTTCAGCTTCTATGGCTACACCTTC	CASSEGQFSFYGYTF	NA	TRBV2	TRBJ1-2	NA
TGCGCCAGCAGCGCCCGACAGGGGGCCATTTCCGGGGAGCTGTTTTTT	CASSARQGAISGELFF	NA	TRBV5-1	TRBJ2-2	TRBD1
TGTGCCAGCAGCTTAGGGAGAGAGGGAGGGAGCCCCTACGAGCAGTACTTC	CASSLGREGGSPYEQYF	NA	TRBV7-2	TRBJ2-7	TRBD2
TGCGCCAGCAGCCAAGATCGTTTTTGGAGGGATGGCTACACCTTC	CASSQDRFWRDGYTF	NA	TRBV4-3	TRBJ1-2	NA
TGTGCCAGCAGCGCCGGGGGGCCCATGAACACTGAAGCTTTCTTT	CASSAGGPMNTEAFF	NA	TRBV7-9	TRBJ1-1	NA
TGTGCCGCGGGGATGACCCTGGTCGAGCAGTACTTC	CAAGMTLVEQYF	NA	TRBV30	TRBJ2-7	NA